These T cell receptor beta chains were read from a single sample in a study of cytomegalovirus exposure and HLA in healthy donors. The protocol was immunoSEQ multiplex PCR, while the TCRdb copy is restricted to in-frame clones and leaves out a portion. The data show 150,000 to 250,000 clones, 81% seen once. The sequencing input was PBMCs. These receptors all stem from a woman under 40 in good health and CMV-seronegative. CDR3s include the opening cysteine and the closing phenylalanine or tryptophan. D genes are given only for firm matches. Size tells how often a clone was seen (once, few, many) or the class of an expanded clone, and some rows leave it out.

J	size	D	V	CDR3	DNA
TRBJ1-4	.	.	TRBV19	CASIMEGEKLFF	TGTGCCAGTATTATGGAGGGTGAAAAACTGTTTTTT
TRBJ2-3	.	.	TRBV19	CASSIGKQGKDTQYF	TGTGCCAGTAGTATTGGTAAGCAGGGAAAAGATACGCAGTATTTT
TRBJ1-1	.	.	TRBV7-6	CASSLAGAAFARNTEAFF	TGTGCCAGCAGCTTAGCTGGGGCCGCTTTCGCTCGGAACACTGAAGCTTTCTTT
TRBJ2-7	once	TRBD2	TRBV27	CASSQTSGVSYEQYF	TGTGCCAGCAGTCAGACTAGCGGCGTCTCCTACGAGCAGTACTTC
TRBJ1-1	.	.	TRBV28	CASSNTRRGGEAFF	TGTGCCAGCAGTAATACGCGGCGGGGCGGTGAAGCTTTCTTT
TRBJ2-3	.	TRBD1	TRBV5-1	CASSVGQGVTDTQYF	TGCGCCAGCAGCGTGGGACAGGGAGTCACAGATACGCAGTATTTT
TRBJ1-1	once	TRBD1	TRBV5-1	CASTPTGGDTEAFF	TGCGCCAGCACCCCGACAGGGGGAGACACTGAAGCTTTCTTT
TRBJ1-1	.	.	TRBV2	CASSTRDSYTEAFF	TGTGCCAGCAGCACGAGGGACTCCTACACTGAAGCTTTCTTT
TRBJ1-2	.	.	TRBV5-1	CASSLGEYGYTF	TGCGCCAGCAGCTTGGGAGAGTATGGCTACACCTTC
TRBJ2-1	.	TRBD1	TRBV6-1	CASSVDRSSYNEQFF	TGTGCCAGCAGTGTGGACAGGAGCTCCTACAATGAGCAGTTCTTC
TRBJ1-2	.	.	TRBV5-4	CASSHQRGRPYGYTF	TGTGCCAGCAGCCACCAGAGAGGTCGTCCCTATGGCTACACCTTC
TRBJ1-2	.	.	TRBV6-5	CASSYSSGSTNYGYTF	TGTGCCAGCAGTTACTCTTCCGGGAGCACTAACTATGGCTACACCTTC
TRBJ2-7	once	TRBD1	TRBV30	CAWSPGGSSYEQYF	TGTGCCTGGAGCCCAGGGGGCAGCTCCTACGAGCAGTACTTC
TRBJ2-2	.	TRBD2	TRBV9	CASSVVLGLAGEAELFF	TGTGCCAGCAGCGTTGTACTGGGACTAGCGGGGGAGGCGGAGCTGTTTTTT
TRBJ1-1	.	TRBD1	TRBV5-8	CASSLGSGGRITEAFF	TGTGCCAGCAGCTTGGGGTCAGGGGGACGGATCACTGAAGCTTTCTTT
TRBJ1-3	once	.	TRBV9	CASSVGIVEGNTIYF	TGTGCCAGCAGCGTAGGAATTGTCGAGGGAAACACCATATATTTT